A selection of T cell receptor beta chains follows, all from one sample in a study of T cell repertoires in cytomegalovirus infection. TCRdb re-called the reads through MiXCR, storing one row per CDR3 protein. Found here are under 300,000 distinct CDR3 sequences, approximately 15% of them singletons; the top ten hold less than 50%. What was sequenced was CD8+ T cells from PBMCs. Receptor source: a human donor in good health (CMV status not recorded). Some clones in this sample may be carry-over from other donors' samples. Both conserved end residues are part of each CDR3. The D gene is left open where the match is weak. Not every row has a clone size; where given, it reads once, few, many or a size class.

V,D,size,J,CDR3,DNA
TRBV29-1,.,.,TRBJ2-5,CSVEDAHGTQETQYF,TGCAGCGTTGAAGATGCCCACGGGACCCAAGAGACCCAGTACTTC
TRBV29-1,TRBD1,.,TRBJ1-2,CSVEEGRGIGGYTF,TGCAGCGTTGAAGAGGGCAGGGGGATAGGCGGCTACACCTTC
TRBV20-1,TRBD1,many,TRBJ1-2,CSARGDRQKGDYGYTF,TGCAGTGCTAGAGGGGACAGGCAAAAAGGGGACTATGGCTACACCTTC
TRBV28,.,many,TRBJ1-4,CASSRTASTNEKLFF,TGTGCCAGCAGCAGGACAGCAAGCACTAATGAAAAACTGTTTTTT
TRBV5-6,.,.,TRBJ2-2,CASSLIGDTGELFF,TGTGCCAGCAGCCTCATCGGCGATACCGGGGAGCTGTTTTTT
TRBV20-1,TRBD1,many,TRBJ2-1,CSAYAGGIYNEQFF,TGCAGTGCCTATGCAGGGGGAATCTACAATGAGCAGTTCTTC
TRBV5-4,TRBD1,.,TRBJ1-1,CASSLDQGQRNTEAFF,TGTGCCAGCAGCTTGGACCAGGGACAGAGGAACACTGAAGCTTTCTTT
TRBV7-9,.,few,TRBJ1-1,CASTTSLDEAFF,TGTGCCAGCACCACCTCATTAGATGAAGCTTTCTTT
TRBV11-2,.,.,TRBJ2-1,CASSLGGAVWAKPYNEQFF,TGTGCCAGCAGCTTAGGGGGAGCTGTATGGGCTAAACCCTACAATGAGCAGTTCTTC
TRBV5-6,.,many,TRBJ2-1,CASTTGVTAKNNEQFF,TGTGCCAGCACAACGGGGGTAACGGCGAAAAACAATGAGCAGTTCTTC
TRBV10-3,.,.,TRBJ2-1,CAIQGEDYNEQFF,TGTGCCATACAGGGAGAGGACTACAATGAGCAGTTCTTC
TRBV11-2,.,many,TRBJ2-3,CASSYRGRVVDTQYF,TGTGCCAGCAGCTACCGCGGCCGGGTCGTTGATACGCAGTATTTT
TRBV29-1,.,.,TRBJ2-7,CSVEFGTGYEQYF,TGCAGCGTTGAATTCGGGACGGGTTACGAGCAGTACTTC
TRBV7-9,.,many,TRBJ1-4,CASSQFRLRKTNEKLFF,TGTGCCAGCAGCCAATTCCGCCTCAGGAAAACTAATGAAAAACTGTTTTTT
TRBV29-1,.,many,TRBJ2-1,CSVEAVTFNEQFF,TGCAGCGTTGAGGCTGTGACATTCAATGAGCAGTTCTTC
TRBV6-2/TRBV6-3,.,many,TRBJ1-5,CASSPLVENDSLQPQHF,TGTGCCAGCAGTCCCCTCGTGGAGAACGATTCCCTACAGCCCCAGCATTTT
TRBV27,.,few,TRBJ1-1,CASMNQGSEAFF,TGTGCCAGCATGAATCAAGGGTCCGAAGCTTTCTTT
TRBV4-2,.,.,TRBJ2-1,CASSQEGAPPYNEQFF,TGTGCCAGCAGCCAAGAGGGGGCTCCTCCTTACAATGAGCAGTTCTTC
TRBV6-5,.,few,TRBJ1-2,CASSDQTGFANYGYTF,TGTGCCAGCAGCGACCAGACGGGGTTTGCTAACTATGGCTACACCTTC
TRBV5-1,.,.,TRBJ1-5,CASSPGWGSNQPQHF,TGCGCCAGCAGCCCCGGTTGGGGTAGCAATCAGCCCCAGCATTTT
TRBV28,.,many,TRBJ1-5,CAIKRAGINQPQHF,TGTGCCATAAAAAGGGCGGGCATCAATCAGCCCCAGCATTTT
TRBV7-6,.,many,TRBJ2-1,CASSLEVAPRDNNEQFF,TGTGCCAGCAGCTTAGAAGTAGCACCGAGGGATAACAATGAGCAGTTCTTC
TRBV19,.,.,TRBJ1-5,CASSPARGGIQPQHF,TGTGCCAGTAGCCCCGCAAGGGGGGGCATTCAGCCCCAGCATTTT
TRBV7-9,.,many,TRBJ2-2,CASSSARPKTGIVTGELFF,TGTGCCAGCAGCTCTGCCCGGCCTAAGACAGGAATAGTCACCGGGGAGCTGTTTTTT
TRBV29-1,TRBD1,few,TRBJ1-2,CSVPSTTGGIGYGYTF,TGCAGCGTCCCCAGCACGACAGGGGGGATCGGCTATGGCTACACCTTC
TRBV7-2,.,few,TRBJ2-7,CASTVTGTSSYEQYF,TGTGCCAGCACCGTAACCGGGACGTCCTCCTACGAGCAGTACTTC
TRBV11-2,.,few,TRBJ2-2,CASSLPPGAGELFF,TGTGCCAGCAGCCTACCCCCAGGGGCCGGGGAGCTGTTTTTT
TRBV28,TRBD1,.,TRBJ1-1,CASRSTGVRANTEAFF,TGTGCCAGCAGATCTACAGGGGTACGGGCGAACACTGAAGCTTTCTTT
TRBV7-2,TRBD2,many,TRBJ2-3,CASSLRRAGGDDTQYF,TGTGCCAGCAGCTTACGGAGAGCGGGGGGGGATGATACGCAGTATTTT
TRBV14,TRBD1,few,TRBJ1-6,CASSQETGLDSPLHF,TGTGCCAGCAGCCAAGAGACAGGGCTGGATTCACCCCTCCACTTT
TRBV11-1,.,many,TRBJ1-1,CASSLGGLAFF,TGTGCCAGCAGCTTAGGCGGTTTGGCTTTCTTT
TRBV6-2/TRBV6-3,TRBD2,many,TRBJ2-5,CASSRTSGSYQETQYF,TGTGCCAGCAGTCGGACTAGCGGGAGCTACCAAGAGACCCAGTACTTC
TRBV7-4,TRBD1,many,TRBJ1-1,CASTRTGVGSNTEAFF,TGTGCCAGCACCCGGACAGGGGTTGGTTCAAACACTGAAGCTTTCTTT
TRBV7-6,TRBD1,many,TRBJ1-2,CASSSRTGSHLNYGYTF,TGTGCCAGCAGCTCTCGGACAGGGAGTCATCTTAACTATGGCTACACCTTC
TRBV13,TRBD2,few,TRBJ2-1,CASSSRSGLVSYNEQFF,TGTGCCAGCAGCTCCCGTAGCGGGTTAGTCTCCTACAATGAGCAGTTCTTC
TRBV7-2,TRBD2,many,TRBJ2-7,CASSLGGGVNEQYF,TGTGCCAGCAGCTTAGGGGGGGGAGTGAATGAGCAGTACTTC
TRBV28,TRBD1,many,TRBJ2-3,CASSWNRGPNTDTQYF,TGTGCCAGCAGTTGGAACAGGGGGCCGAACACAGATACGCAGTATTTT
TRBV29-1,.,many,TRBJ1-1,CSVVSGVVTEAFF,TGCAGCGTTGTATCCGGGGTCGTGACTGAAGCTTTCTTT
TRBV7-6,TRBD1,many,TRBJ2-1,CASSSYIEGRDRAQSYNEQFF,TGTGCCAGCAGCTCCTACATAGAGGGTCGCGACAGGGCCCAATCCTACAATGAGCAGTTCTTC
TRBV20-1,.,.,TRBJ1-2,CSARDTTGNYGYTF,TGCAGTGCTAGGGACACGACAGGCAACTATGGCTACACCTTC
TRBV18,TRBD2,.,TRBJ2-1,CATGGLAGTNEQFF,TGTGCCACCGGGGGACTAGCGGGGACGAATGAGCAGTTCTTC